The 8 T cell receptor beta chains below were found in one sample sequenced in a study of Ad26.COV2.S vaccination and SARS-CoV-2 variants (dated by TCRdb to the early 2020s). The intended sense of this specimen's treatment or condition label: around 19 received Ad26.COV2.S at low or high dose, single or two shots; several received placebo; per-sample allocation not given. For vaccine and placebo recipients, the sequenced repertoires came from samples collected on day 63 after the first injection. The method was the immunoSEQ multiplex PCR assay. TCRdb took this table from immuneACCESS and kept in-frame rearrangements with V and J called. Such tables lack part of the clones; where checked against another copy, unresolved V genes explain under half of the gap, and the rest is unexplained. Present in this sample are 350,000 to 450,000 clones, around 92% of which were seen just once. The leading ten clones occupy around 1.8% of the sample.

Specimen: peripheral blood, collected in a trial of Ad26.COV2.S vaccine versus placebo. These receptors were taken from a person between 18 and 60 years old who received the Ad26.COV2.S COVID-19 vaccine or a placebo.

The chain uses TRBV28 and TRBJ1-5; the D is unclear. Germline-derived CDR1 and CDR2 are MDHEN and SYDVKM. V lost 6 bases and J 7 bases, leaving 28 bases between the germline ends. The CDR3 runs to 18 residues. The CDR3 coding sequence is TGTGCCAGCAGCAACCCCCCCACCCCGGGCAGTATTCTCCAGCCCCAGCATTTT. Amino acids: CASSNPPTPGSILQPQHF.

This sequence joins TRBV7-8 and TRBJ2-5; TRBD1 or TRBD2 may be the D gene (5 bases each). V dropped 5 bases and J dropped 10 bases, with 32 bases sitting between them. Germline V CDR1 and CDR2: SGHVS, FQNEAQ. This CDR3 has 18 amino acids. CDR3 in DNA: TGTGCCAGCAGCCTAAGGGGCCGCAGGGACGGTGGGCGGGTGGACCAGTACTTC. It codes for CASSLRGRRDGGRVDQYF.

This chain connects TRBV4-3 to TRBJ2-5; D is unresolved. Germline lookup yields CDR1 LGHNA and CDR2 YSLEER. The length of the CDR3 is 15 residues. Deletions cut 0 bases from V and 3 bases from J, with 11 bases between. The CDR3 DNA reads as TGCGCCAGCAGCCAAGATCAGTCTCGAAAAGAGACCCAGTACTTC. Translated, it gives CASSQDQSRKETQYF.

The chain links TRBV9 to TRBJ1-1; 8 bases line up with TRBD1. V trimming: 0 bases; J trimming: 4 bases; junction bases outside the gene matches: 8. Germline-derived CDR1 and CDR2 are SGDLS and YYNGEE. This CDR3 comprises 16 residues. CDR3 nucleotides: TGTGCCAGCAGCGTAGAATGGGCAGGGGGCGGCACTGAAGCTTTCTTT. This encodes CASSVEWAGGGTEAFF.

The genes are TRBV5-1 and TRBJ2-7; 7 nucleotides line up with TRBD1. CDR3 length: 12 amino acids. The J segment lost 9 bases and the V segment lost 0 bases, leaving 3 bases of the junction unmatched. Germline V lookup: CDR1 SGHRS, CDR2 YFSETQ. CDR3 in amino acids: CASSLEGGWQYF. In nucleotides, the CDR3 is TGCGCCAGCAGCTTGGAAGGGGGCTGGCAGTACTTC.

The chain recombines TRBV5-8 with TRBJ1-5; D remains unclear. Trimming left V 1 base short and J 9 bases short, with 11 bases between. Looked up from germline, CDR1 is SGHTS and CDR2 is YDEGEE. CDR3 length: 13 residues. This CDR3 reads CASSLNSGLPQHF. In DNA, the CDR3 is TGTGCCAGCAGCTTGAATTCCGGCCTGCCCCAGCATTTT.

This sequence joins TRBV7-9 and TRBJ1-5; D is possibly TRBD1 (5 bases). Germline CDR1 reads SEHNR; CDR2 reads FQNEAQ (reference sequence). V lost 4 bases, J lost 5 bases, and 12 bases lay in between. This CDR3 contains 14 residues. CDR3 in DNA: TGTGCCAGCAGCTCCGGACTCAGGGATCAGCCCCAGCATTTT. Its translation is CASSSGLRDQPQHF. Supplemented by reference TRBV7-9 and TRBJ1-5, the full variable domain reads DTGVSQNPRHKITKRGQNVTFRCDPISEHNRLYWYRQTLGQGPEFLTYFQNEAQLEKSRLLSDRFSAERPKGSFSTLEIQRTEQGDSAMYLCASSSGLRDQPQHFGDGTRLSIL.

The rearrangement joins TRBV11-2 to TRBJ2-7, with D possibly TRBD2 on 7 matching bases. Germline V gene lookup returns CDR1 SGHAT and CDR2 FQNNGV. The CDR3 length is 16 residues. Trimming left V 2 bases short and J 8 bases short, with 22 bases between. The CDR3 DNA follows: TGTGCCAGCAGCTTATTACGGGGGGCCGAGTTAATCAAGCAGTACTTC. This sequence encodes CASSLLRGAELIKQYF.